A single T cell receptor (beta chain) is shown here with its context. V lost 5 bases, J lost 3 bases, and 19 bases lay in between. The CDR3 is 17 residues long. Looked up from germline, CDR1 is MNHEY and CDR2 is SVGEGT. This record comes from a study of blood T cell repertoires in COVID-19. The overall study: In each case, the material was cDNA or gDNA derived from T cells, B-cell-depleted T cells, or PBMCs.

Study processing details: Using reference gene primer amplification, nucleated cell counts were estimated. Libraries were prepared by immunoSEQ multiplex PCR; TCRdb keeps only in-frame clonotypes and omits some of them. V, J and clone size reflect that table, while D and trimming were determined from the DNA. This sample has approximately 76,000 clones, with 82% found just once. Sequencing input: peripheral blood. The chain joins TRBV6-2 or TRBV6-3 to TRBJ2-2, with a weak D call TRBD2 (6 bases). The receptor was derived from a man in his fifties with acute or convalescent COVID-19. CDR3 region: CASSQHRDGRYTGELFF. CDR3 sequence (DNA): TGTGCCAGCAGTCAACACCGGGACGGGAGATACACCGGGGAGCTGTTTTTT.